The rows below give T cell receptor beta chains drawn from one sample of a study of T cell repertoires in ileal Crohn's disease. Generated by immunoSEQ multiplex PCR, the TCRdb table keeps only in-frame clones and is missing some. The top ten hold roughly 13% of the sample, which has about 8,400 clones, around 84% seen once. Sequencing was done on a sample of ileal tissue. These receptors were taken from an adult with Crohn's disease. CDR3s include the opening cysteine and the closing phenylalanine or tryptophan. The order of the fields is D gene, V gene, J gene, clone size, CDR3 DNA, CDR3 protein. A D gene is named only where the DNA matches it firmly. Rows may omit the clone size; those that give it use once, few, many or a size class.

.	TRBV18	TRBJ1-2	few	TGTGCCAGCTCCCCCCCGACCGAGAGCTATGGCTACACCTTC	CASSPPTESYGYTF
TRBD1	TRBV5-1	TRBJ1-2	.	TGCGCCAGCAGCTCAATCGAAGGGGGCGGCTATGGCTACACCTTC	CASSSIEGGGYGYTF
TRBD1	TRBV27	TRBJ2-1	.	TGTGCCAGCAGTCCATTACCCGGGACAGGGGGTTACAATGAGCAGTTCTTC	CASSPLPGTGGYNEQFF
.	TRBV28	TRBJ2-5	.	TGTGCCAGCAGTTATCATGGAGGGCGAGGGAAGACCCAGTACTTC	CASSYHGGRGKTQYF
.	TRBV7-2	TRBJ2-1	.	TGTGCCAGCAGCTTAGTTGTTGTTAATGAGCAGTTCTTC	CASSLVVVNEQFF
.	TRBV9	TRBJ2-1	.	TGTGCCAGCAGCGTAGCTCCTGCGGGGGCAAGCTCCTACAATGAGCAGTTCTTC	CASSVAPAGASSYNEQFF
.	TRBV28	TRBJ1-5	.	TGTGCCAGCAGTCGACAAGGGGGGGCTGGCAATCAGCCCCAGCATTTT	CASSRQGGAGNQPQHF
.	TRBV4-3	TRBJ1-2	.	TGCGCCAGCAGCCAAGTTGAGGGGGGGAGACAGGTCGGACTTTATGGCTACACCTTC	CASSQVEGGRQVGLYGYTF